The following is a TCR beta chain sequence with its context. This CDR3 is also generated by other DNA sequences in the sample. This entry comes from a study of blood T cell repertoires in COVID-19. On the study more broadly: Donors in the United States, Italy and Spain gave samples during acute or convalescent COVID-19. Nucleic acid was either cDNA or gDNA, and it came from T cells, B-cell-depleted T cells, or PBMCs.

Per the study methods: Reference gene primer amplification gave estimated nucleated cell counts. Sequenced by immunoSEQ multiplex PCR; TCRdb stores in-frame clones only, minus some. V and J calls and clone size follow that table, whereas D and trimming were derived from the DNA. The sample consists of some 150,000 clones, around 87% of them appearing once. The V gene lost 3 bases and the J gene lost 8 bases, with 5 bases spanning the gap. The germline V gene has CDR1 DFQATT and CDR2 SNEGSKA (reference sequence). This CDR3 is built from 10 residues. Specimen: peripheral blood. The source of this sequence is an older woman with active or convalescent COVID-19. The chain recombines TRBV20-1 with TRBJ2-1; D is unclear. CDR3 sequence reads: CSASSDEQFF. Written as DNA, the CDR3 is TGCAGTGCTAGTTCAGATGAGCAGTTCTTC.